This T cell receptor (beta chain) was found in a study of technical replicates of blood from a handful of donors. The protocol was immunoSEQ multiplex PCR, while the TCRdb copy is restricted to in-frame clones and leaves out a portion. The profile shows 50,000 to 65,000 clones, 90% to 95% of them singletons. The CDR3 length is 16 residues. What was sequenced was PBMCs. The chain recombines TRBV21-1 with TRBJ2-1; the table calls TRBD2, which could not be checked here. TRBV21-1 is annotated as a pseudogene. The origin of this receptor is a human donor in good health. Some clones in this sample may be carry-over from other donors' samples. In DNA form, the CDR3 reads TGTGCCAGCAGCGGGACTAGCGGGATCTCCTACAATGAGCAGTTCTTC. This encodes CASSGTSGISYNEQFF.